This T cell receptor (beta chain) stems from a study of T-cell memory formation after mild COVID-19 (dated by TCRdb to 2020 to 2022). General notes on the study: TCR sequence clusters from the two donors were found to be largely donor specific. Longitudinal TCRalpha and TCRbeta repertoire sequencing tracked T-cell clones expanding and contracting after mild COVID-19 in a couple of donors. Two young, previously healthy adult volunteers, one female and one male, were included in the cohort. Overall study outcomes, separate from this receptor: Only two mild cases were covered in the study, and larger cohorts including severe cases with pre-infection samples were considered necessary. SARS-CoV-2 specificity of the second-wave clones peaking on day 37 was not confirmed. Balanced CD4/CD8 phenotypes were observed for clones contracting from day 15 to 85, whereas a bias towards CD4+ was observed for a second wave of clones expanding from day 15 to 37. Contracting CD4+ clones were found mainly in CM and EM memory subsets, while CD8+ clones were enriched in EMRA. The detection of some responding clones in pre-infection memory suggests that pre-existing cross-reactive memory T cells joined the SARS-CoV-2 response.

The trim is 4 bases for V and 3 bases for J, with a gap of 8 bases between the germline ends. In the germline V gene, CDR1 corresponds to SGHRS and CDR2 to YFSETQ. The CDR3 runs 12 residues from the cysteine to the phenylalanine. Just CDR3 DNA is preserved here, 36 bases in frame from base 1. Ficoll-Paque density gradient centrifugation was used to isolate PBMCs. The data were produced on an Illumina NovaSeq 6000. TCRalpha and TCRbeta cDNA libraries were built by 5'RACE with constant-segment primers, adding sample barcodes and unique molecular identifiers. RNA was extracted from every sample with Trizol reagent. The libraries were amplified in two PCR steps, and the second step added a second sample barcode and Illumina TruSeq adapters. The libraries were sequenced on an Illumina NovaSeq using 2 x 150 bp paired-end reads. On the authors' methods: Reads were demultiplexed and collapsed into UMI-guided consensus sequences with migec v1.2.7. Using mixcr v2.1.11, the UMI consensuses were aligned to TRA and TRB V and J templates and assembled into clonotypes. Clonotypes were classified as expanded or contracted when called significant by both edgeR and NoisET, with noise models trained on biological replicates. edgeR calls used a false discovery rate-adjusted p below 0.01 and a log2 fold-change threshold of 1. As an exploratory analysis of dynamics, max-normalized trajectories of the 1000 most abundant clonotypes were examined by PCA with hierarchical clustering. Separately sequenced CD4+ and CD8+ repertoires were used to assign the CD4 or CD8 phenotype of responding clones. TCRdb reran the public reads through fastp at Q25 and MiXCR, keeping productive beta chains. Entries that share a CDR3 protein sequence are merged under the most common genes and DNA. V and J calls and clone size were set by TCRdb, not the authors. The sample records about 350,000 distinct CDR3 sequences, around 28% of which are singletons. The ten largest account for roughly 12% of the sample.

This clonotype was observed a handful of times. What antigen it recognizes has not been identified. Per-base quality was not reported, and no clone a single base away is much larger than it. The origin of this receptor is an adult woman who had mild COVID-19 (a few samples of this study predate the infection). The sample titles of this study are shuffled in the database, so cell type and time point are left out; the donor was told from shared clones. The sequencing input was PBMCs or a T cell subset sorted from them (not recorded which). The chain was built from TRBV5-1 and TRBJ2-7; the D gene may be TRBD1 or TRBD2, since each aligns over 5 bases. The DNA sequence is as follows: TGCGCCAGCAGCCGGGACCTCTACGAGCAGTACTTC. This is translated as CASSRDLYEQYF.